A single sample gave rise to the 5 T cell receptor beta chains below, sequenced in a study of T cell clonality in common variable immunodeficiency. What these receptors recognize is not known. Profiled with immunoSEQ multiplex PCR; TCRdb holds only in-frame clones, not every one. This sample has about 34,000 clones, each found more than once. General observations from the study: Reportedly, TCR beta sequences from common variable immunodeficiency showed fewer deletions and N-nucleotide insertions.

The specimen sequenced was peripheral blood mononuclear cells. The receptors here all came from a human donor with common variable immunodeficiency.

This clone was seen at least ten times. The observed sequence ends 3 residues before the CDR3 terminus, with the missing tail filled in from the germline J gene. V and J are TRBV5-1 and TRBJ2-2; 9 nucleotides match TRBD1. V dropped 2 bases and J dropped 8; count of bases not matched to a gene: 7. This CDR3 contains 15 residues. In germline, CDR1 is SGHRS, CDR2 YFSETQ. The CDR3 here is CASSFRDRARGELFF. The CDR3 bases that were read are TGCGCCAGCAGCTTCCGGGACAGGGCACGGGGGGAG.

Of note for this clone: Sequencing ends 3 residues short of the CDR3 end; the germline J gene provides the rest. The V gene is TRBV7-6, the J gene TRBJ2-7, with D maybe TRBD2 (5 bases). The germline V gene encodes CDR1 SGHVS and CDR2 FNYEAQ. Deletions cut 1 base from V and 1 base from J, with 11 bases between. CDR3 size: 15 residues. The CDR3 loop reads CASSLGALGSYEQYF. The part of the CDR3 DNA that was read is TGTGCCAGCAGCTTAGGGGCACTAGGATCCTACGAG.

To note about this clone: With the read ending 3 residues before the CDR3 end, the germline J gene is used to fill in that end. The chain joins TRBV19 to TRBJ2-5, with 9 bases matching TRBD2. The ends lost 7 bases at V and 4 bases at J; junction bases unmatched: 10. Germline assignment: CDR1 LNHDA and CDR2 SQIVND (reference sequence). The CDR3 sequence is 15 residues long. The CDR3 bases that were read are TGTGCCAGTACCCGACGAGGTAGCGGGAGAGAGACC. Its protein product is CASTRRGSGRET. From start to end, the CDR3 is CASTRRGSGRETQYF.

This clone has a count of ten or more. The CDR3 end falls 3 residues outside the read, so it is completed with the germline J gene. The chain carries TRBV7-2 and TRBJ1-4, with 8 bases aligning to TRBD1. The CDR3 has 15 amino acids. Germline values: CDR1 SGHTA, CDR2 FQGNSA. After removal of 5 bases from V and 8 bases from J, the junction contained 10 bases not matched to a gene. The sequenced part of the CDR3 DNA is TGTGCCAGCAGCCAAATGGTGACAGGGGTAGAAAAA. Its protein is CASSQMVTGVEK. The whole CDR3 sequence is CASSQMVTGVEKLFF.

This clone was observed at least ten times. The CDR3 is cut off 3 residues early in the read; its end comes from the germline J gene. The chain has TRBV4-1 and TRBJ2-6; perhaps TRBD1 as D (5 bases). CDR1 MGHRA and CDR2 YSYEKL come from the germline V gene. Trimming cost V 0 bases and J 2 bases, with 8 bases left between them. The CDR3 consists of 16 residues. The covered CDR3 bases are TGCGCCAGCAGCCAAGATCCAGGGACTGGGGCCAACGTC. Its translation: CASSQDPGTGANV. The full CDR3 reads CASSQDPGTGANVLTF.